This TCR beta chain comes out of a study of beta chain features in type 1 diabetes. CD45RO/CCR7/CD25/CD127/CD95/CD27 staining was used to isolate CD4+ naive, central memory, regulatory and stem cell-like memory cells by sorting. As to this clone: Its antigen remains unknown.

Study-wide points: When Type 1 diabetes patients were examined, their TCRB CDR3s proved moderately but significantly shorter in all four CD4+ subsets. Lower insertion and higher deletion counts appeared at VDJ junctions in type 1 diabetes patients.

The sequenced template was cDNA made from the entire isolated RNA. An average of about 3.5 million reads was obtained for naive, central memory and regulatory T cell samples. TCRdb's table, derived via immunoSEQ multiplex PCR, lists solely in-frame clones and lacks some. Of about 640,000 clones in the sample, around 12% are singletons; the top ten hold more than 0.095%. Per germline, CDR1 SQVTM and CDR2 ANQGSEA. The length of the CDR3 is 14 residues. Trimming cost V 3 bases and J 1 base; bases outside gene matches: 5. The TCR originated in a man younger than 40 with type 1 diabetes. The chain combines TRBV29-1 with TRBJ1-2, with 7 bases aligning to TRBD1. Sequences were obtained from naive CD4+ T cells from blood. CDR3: CSVEARQGNYGYTF. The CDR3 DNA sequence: TGCAGCGTTGAGGCCCGACAGGGTAACTATGGCTACACCTTC.